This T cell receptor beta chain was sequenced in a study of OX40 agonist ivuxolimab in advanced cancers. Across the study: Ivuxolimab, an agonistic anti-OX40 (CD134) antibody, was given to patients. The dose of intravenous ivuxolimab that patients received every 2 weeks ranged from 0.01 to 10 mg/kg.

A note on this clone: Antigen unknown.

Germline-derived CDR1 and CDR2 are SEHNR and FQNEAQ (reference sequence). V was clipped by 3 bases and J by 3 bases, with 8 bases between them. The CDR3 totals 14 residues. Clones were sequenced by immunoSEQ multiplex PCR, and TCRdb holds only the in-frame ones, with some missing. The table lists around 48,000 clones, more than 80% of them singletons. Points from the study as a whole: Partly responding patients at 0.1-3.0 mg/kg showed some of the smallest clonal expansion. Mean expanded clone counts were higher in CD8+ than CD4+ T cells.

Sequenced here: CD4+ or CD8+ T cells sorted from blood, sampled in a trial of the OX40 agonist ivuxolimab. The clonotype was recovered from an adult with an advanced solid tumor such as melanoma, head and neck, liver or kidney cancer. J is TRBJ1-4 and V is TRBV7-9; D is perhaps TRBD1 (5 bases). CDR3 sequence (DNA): TGTGCCAGCAGCTTCGGGGGAGCTAATGAAAAACTGTTTTTT. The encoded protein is CASSFGGANEKLFF.